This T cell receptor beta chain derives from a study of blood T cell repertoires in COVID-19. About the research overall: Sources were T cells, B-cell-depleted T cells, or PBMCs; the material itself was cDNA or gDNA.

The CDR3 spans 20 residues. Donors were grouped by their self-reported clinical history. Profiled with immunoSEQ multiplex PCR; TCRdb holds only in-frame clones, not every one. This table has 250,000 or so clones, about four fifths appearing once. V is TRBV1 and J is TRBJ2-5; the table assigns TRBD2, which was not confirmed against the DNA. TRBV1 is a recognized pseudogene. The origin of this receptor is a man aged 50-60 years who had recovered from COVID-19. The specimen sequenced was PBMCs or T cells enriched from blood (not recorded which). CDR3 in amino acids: CTSSQEHSGGPHGGKETQYF. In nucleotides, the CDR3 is TGCACCAGCAGCCAAGAGCACAGCGGGGGACCTCACGGGGGAAAAGAGACCCAGTACTTC.